The rows below give T cell receptor beta chains drawn from one sample of a study of T cells in Graves' hyperthyroidism and ophthalmopathy. TCRdb re-derived calls from the multiplex PCR reads in MiXCR, one entry per CDR3 protein. The sample lists nearly 250,000 distinct CDR3 sequences; over 15% were seen once. The specimen sequenced was blood. The receptor set was obtained from a woman under 30 with Graves' ophthalmopathy. CDR3s include the opening cysteine and the closing phenylalanine or tryptophan. D genes are given only for firm matches. For some rows the clone size is stated as once, few or many, or as a class when expanded; others skip it.

TRBV12-3/TRBV12-4	many	TRBD1	TRBJ1-6	CASSSGTGFSPLHF	TGTGCCAGCAGTTCAGGGACAGGGTTTTCACCCCTCCACTTT
TRBV28	.	.	TRBJ1-1	CASSFRGGGWTEAFF	TGTGCCAGCAGTTTCCGCGGGGGGGGGTGGACTGAAGCTTTCTTT
TRBV20-1	.	TRBD1	TRBJ1-5	CSAGTGWNQPQHF	TGCAGTGCCGGGACAGGGTGGAATCAGCCCCAGCATTTT
TRBV20-1	many	TRBD1	TRBJ2-7	CSARARNRGLSYEQYF	TGCAGTGCTAGAGCGCGAAACAGGGGGCTCTCCTACGAGCAGTACTTC
TRBV5-1	many	.	TRBJ1-2	CASSSGYRNVYGYTF	TGCGCCAGCAGCTCGGGGTACCGGAATGTCTATGGCTACACCTTC
TRBV27	many	.	TRBJ1-6	CASSYGGRGNSPLHF	TGTGCCAGCAGTTATGGAGGCAGGGGAAATTCACCCCTCCACTTT
TRBV19	many	.	TRBJ1-5	CASSISDWDQPQHF	TGTGCCAGTAGTATCAGCGACTGGGATCAGCCCCAGCATTTT
TRBV7-2	many	.	TRBJ1-2	CASSSTHRNYGYTF	TGTGCCAGCAGCTCAACCCACAGGAACTATGGCTACACCTTC
TRBV28	.	.	TRBJ2-7	CASSQDVWVEQYF	TGTGCCAGCAGCCAAGATGTCTGGGTCGAGCAGTACTTC
TRBV13	.	TRBD2	TRBJ2-3	CASSLRLAGGGDTQYF	TGTGCCAGCAGCTTGCGACTAGCGGGGGGGGGAGATACGCAGTATTTT
TRBV25-1	few	.	TRBJ1-1	CASPSRRTEAFF	TGTGCCAGCCCCTCCAGGCGGACTGAAGCTTTCTTT
TRBV7-2	many	.	TRBJ2-7	CASRGGRFSYEQYF	TGTGCCAGCAGGGGGGGGCGGTTCTCCTACGAGCAGTACTTC
TRBV28	many	TRBD2	TRBJ2-5	CASTRGEGETQYF	TGTGCCAGCACCCGGGGGGAGGGAGAGACCCAGTACTTC
TRBV5-5	many	.	TRBJ2-5	CASSLVHSDIQETQYF	TGTGCCAGCAGCTTGGTTCACTCGGACATCCAAGAGACCCAGTACTTC
TRBV7-7	many	TRBD2	TRBJ2-5	CASSSTSGRGETQYF	TGTGCTAGCAGCTCGACTAGCGGGAGGGGTGAGACCCAGTACTTC
TRBV18	many	.	TRBJ1-1	CASSMGMNTEAFF	TGTGCCAGCTCAATGGGGATGAACACTGAAGCTTTCTTT
TRBV19	many	.	TRBJ1-4	CASGERSNEKLFF	TGTGCCAGTGGGGAGCGGTCTAATGAAAAACTGTTTTTT
TRBV6-2/TRBV6-3	many	.	TRBJ2-1	CASSLERSYNEQFF	TGTGCCAGCAGCCTGGAGCGGTCCTACAATGAGCAGTTCTTC
TRBV30	many	.	TRBJ2-7	CAWSVYGRDYEQYF	TGTGCCTGGAGTGTTTACGGCAGGGACTACGAGCAGTACTTC
TRBV28	many	.	TRBJ1-3	CASSYYRARGNTIYF	TGTGCCAGCAGTTACTACAGGGCGAGGGGAAACACCATATATTTT
TRBV20-1	many	.	TRBJ2-1	CSASPGSTEQFF	TGCAGTGCTAGTCCAGGATCGACTGAGCAGTTCTTC
TRBV28	many	.	TRBJ1-2	CASGRAPFYGYTF	TGTGCCAGCGGACGAGCCCCTTTTTATGGCTACACCTTC